This T cell receptor (beta chain) was retrieved from a study of blood T cell repertoires in COVID-19. Study background: Donors in the United States, Italy and Spain gave samples during acute or convalescent COVID-19. T cells, B-cell-depleted T cells, or PBMCs provided the cDNA or gDNA that served as material.

In the original processing: Estimates of nucleated cell counts were drawn from the amplification of reference gene primers. Profiling relied on immunoSEQ multiplex PCR, and the TCRdb table lists in-frame clones only, not all of them. V and J calls and clone size are given by that table; D and trimming were obtained from the DNA. Here the sample spans some 370,000 clones, 89% being singletons. The ends lost 4 bases at V and 1 base at J; junction bases unmatched: 6. The germline gives CDR1 MNHNY, CDR2 SVGAGI (reference sequence). This CDR3 region has 15 residues. Sequences were obtained from peripheral blood. The sequence was collected from a man aged 40-55 years with acute or convalescent COVID-19. The chain couples TRBV6-6 to TRBJ2-7; TRBD1 aligns across 8 bases. The CDR3 nucleotides read TGTGCCAGCAGTTCCCCCGACAGGGGTTCCTACGAGCAGTACTTC. Protein product: CASSSPDRGSYEQYF.